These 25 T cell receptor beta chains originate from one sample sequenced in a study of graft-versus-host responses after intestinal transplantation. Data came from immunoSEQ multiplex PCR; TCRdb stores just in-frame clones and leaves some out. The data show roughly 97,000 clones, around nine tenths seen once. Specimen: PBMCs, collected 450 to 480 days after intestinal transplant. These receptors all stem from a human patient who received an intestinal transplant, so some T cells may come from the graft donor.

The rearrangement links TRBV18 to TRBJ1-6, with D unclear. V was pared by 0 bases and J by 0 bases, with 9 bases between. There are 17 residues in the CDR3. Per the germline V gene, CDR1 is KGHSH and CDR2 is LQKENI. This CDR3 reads CASSPPYFSSYNSPLHF. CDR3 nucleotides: TGTGCCAGCTCACCACCCTACTTTTCCTCCTATAATTCACCCCTCCACTTT.

CDR3 coding DNA: TGTGCCAGCAGCTTAGACAGGGGATCAGGTGAAAAACTGTTTTTT. This codes for CASSLDRGSGEKLFF. This rearrangement joins TRBV11-2 to TRBJ1-4, with D possibly being TRBD1 (6 bases). Germline CDR1 SGHAT, CDR2 FQNNGV. V dropped 0 bases and J dropped 7 bases, with 12 bases sitting between them. CDR3 length: 15 residues.

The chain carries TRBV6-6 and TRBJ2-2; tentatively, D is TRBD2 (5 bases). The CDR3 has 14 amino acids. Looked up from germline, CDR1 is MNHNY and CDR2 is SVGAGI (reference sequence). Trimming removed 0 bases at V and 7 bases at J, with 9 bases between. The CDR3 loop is CASSYSTGFGELFF. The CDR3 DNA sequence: TGTGCCAGCAGTTACTCGACGGGGTTCGGGGAGCTGTTTTTT.

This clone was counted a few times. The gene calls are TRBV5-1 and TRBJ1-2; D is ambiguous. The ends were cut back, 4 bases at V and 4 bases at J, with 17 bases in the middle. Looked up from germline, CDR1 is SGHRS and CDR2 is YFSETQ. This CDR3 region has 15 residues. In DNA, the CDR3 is TGCGCCAGCAGCCGGGGTAGGGTTGGGTCCTATGGCTACACCTTC. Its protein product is CASSRGRVGSYGYTF. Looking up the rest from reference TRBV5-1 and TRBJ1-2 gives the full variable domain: KAGVTQTPRYLIKTRGQQVTLSCSPISGHRSVSWYQQTPGQGLQFLFEYFSETQRNKGNFPGRFSGRQFSNSRSEMNVSTLELGDSALYLCASSRGRVGSYGYTFGSGTRLTVV.

The CDR3 here is CSVGDRGTEAFF. The CDR3 bases are TGCAGCGTTGGGGACAGGGGGACTGAAGCTTTCTTT. V and J are TRBV29-1 and TRBJ1-1; 11 bases line up with TRBD1. CDR1 and CDR2 from the germline V gene are SQVTM and ANQGSEA. The CDR3 totals 12 residues. The V and J ends lost 4 bases and 5 bases, in that order; junction bases with no gene match: 0.

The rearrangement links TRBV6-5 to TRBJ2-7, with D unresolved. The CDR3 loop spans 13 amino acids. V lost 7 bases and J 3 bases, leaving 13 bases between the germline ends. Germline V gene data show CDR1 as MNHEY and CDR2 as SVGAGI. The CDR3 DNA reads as TGTGCCAGCACCTCGACGCCTTACTACGAGCAGTACTTC. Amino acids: CASTSTPYYEQYF.

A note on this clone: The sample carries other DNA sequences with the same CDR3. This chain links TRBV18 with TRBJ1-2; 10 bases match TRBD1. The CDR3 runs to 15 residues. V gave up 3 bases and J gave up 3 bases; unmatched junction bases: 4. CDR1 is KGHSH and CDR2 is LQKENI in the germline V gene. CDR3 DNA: TGTGCCAGCTCACCCCGACAGGGGGCAGACTATGGCTACACCTTC. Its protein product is CASSPRQGADYGYTF.

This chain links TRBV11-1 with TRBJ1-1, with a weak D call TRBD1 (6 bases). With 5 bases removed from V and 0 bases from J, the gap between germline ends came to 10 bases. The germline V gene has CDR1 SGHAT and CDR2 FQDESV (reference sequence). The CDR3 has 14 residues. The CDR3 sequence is CASSPGQLNTEAFF. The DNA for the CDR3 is TGTGCCAGCAGCCCGGGACAACTGAACACTGAAGCTTTCTTT.

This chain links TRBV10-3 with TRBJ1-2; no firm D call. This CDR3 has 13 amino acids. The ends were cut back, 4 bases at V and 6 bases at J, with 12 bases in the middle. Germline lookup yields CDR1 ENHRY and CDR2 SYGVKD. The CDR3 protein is CAISGPKGDGYTF. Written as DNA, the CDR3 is TGTGCCATCAGTGGGCCCAAAGGTGATGGCTACACCTTC.

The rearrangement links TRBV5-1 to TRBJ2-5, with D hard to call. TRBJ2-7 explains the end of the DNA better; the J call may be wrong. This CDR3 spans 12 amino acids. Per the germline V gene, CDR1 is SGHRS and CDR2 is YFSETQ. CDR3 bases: TGCGCCAGCTACCTTTTTAGGAACGAGCAGTACTTC. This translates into CASYLFRNEQYF.

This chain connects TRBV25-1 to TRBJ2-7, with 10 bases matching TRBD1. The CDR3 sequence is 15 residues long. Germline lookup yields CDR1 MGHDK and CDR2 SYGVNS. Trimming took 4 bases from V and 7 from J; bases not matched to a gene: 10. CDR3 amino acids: CASSGPDRGFGEQYF. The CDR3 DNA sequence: TGTGCCAGCAGTGGTCCGGACAGGGGGTTTGGTGAGCAGTACTTC.

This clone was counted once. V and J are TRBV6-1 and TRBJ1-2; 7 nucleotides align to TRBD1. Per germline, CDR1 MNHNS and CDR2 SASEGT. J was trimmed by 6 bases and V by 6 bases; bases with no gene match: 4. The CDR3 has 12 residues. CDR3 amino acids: CASSPQGNGYTF. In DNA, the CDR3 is TGTGCCAGCAGCCCACAGGGGAATGGCTACACCTTC.

The CDR3 bases are TGTGCCAGCAGCTTAGGGGGGGCACTTAACTATGGCTACACCTTC. It codes for CASSLGGALNYGYTF. This rearrangement joins TRBV7-8 to TRBJ1-2; D perhaps matches TRBD1 (6 bases). Germline assignment: CDR1 SGHVS and CDR2 FQNEAQ. The CDR3 consists of 15 residues. Between the trimmed V and J ends, which lost 1 base and 1 base, there was a span of 10 bases.

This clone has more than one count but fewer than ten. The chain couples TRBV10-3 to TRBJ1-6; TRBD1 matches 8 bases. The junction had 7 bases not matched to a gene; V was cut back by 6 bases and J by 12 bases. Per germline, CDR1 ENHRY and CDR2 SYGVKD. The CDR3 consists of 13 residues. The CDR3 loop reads CAIRDREIVPLHF. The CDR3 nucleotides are TGTGCCATCAGGGACAGGGAGATCGTACCCCTCCACTTT.

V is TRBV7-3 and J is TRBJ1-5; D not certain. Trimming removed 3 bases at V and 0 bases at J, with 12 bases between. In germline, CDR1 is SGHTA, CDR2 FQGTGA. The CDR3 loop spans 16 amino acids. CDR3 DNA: TGTGCCAGCAGCTTCCCCCTGGTGTATAGCAATCAGCCCCAGCATTTT. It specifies CASSFPLVYSNQPQHF.

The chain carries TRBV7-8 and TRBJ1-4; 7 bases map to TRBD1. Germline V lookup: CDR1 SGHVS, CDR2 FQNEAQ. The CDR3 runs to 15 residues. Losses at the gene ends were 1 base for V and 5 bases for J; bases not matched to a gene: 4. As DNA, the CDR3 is TGTGCCAGCAGCTTAGGGGCAGGGGGGAATGAAAAACTGTTTTTT. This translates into CASSLGAGGNEKLFF.

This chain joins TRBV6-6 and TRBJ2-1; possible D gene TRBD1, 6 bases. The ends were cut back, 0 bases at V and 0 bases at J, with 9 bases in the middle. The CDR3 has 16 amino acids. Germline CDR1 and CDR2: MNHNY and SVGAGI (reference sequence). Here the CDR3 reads CASSYSPGDSYNEQFF. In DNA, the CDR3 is TGTGCCAGCAGTTACTCGCCAGGGGACTCCTACAATGAGCAGTTCTTC.

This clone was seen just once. The CDR3 here is CASSPGQPNQPQHF. CDR3 nucleotide sequence: TGTGCCAGCAGTCCAGGACAGCCCAATCAGCCCCAGCATTTT. This chain joins TRBV6-5 and TRBJ1-5; D may be TRBD1 (6 bases). There are 14 residues in the CDR3. The V and J ends lost 5 bases and 3 bases respectively, with 11 bases between them. Germline assignment: CDR1 MNHEY and CDR2 SVGAGI.

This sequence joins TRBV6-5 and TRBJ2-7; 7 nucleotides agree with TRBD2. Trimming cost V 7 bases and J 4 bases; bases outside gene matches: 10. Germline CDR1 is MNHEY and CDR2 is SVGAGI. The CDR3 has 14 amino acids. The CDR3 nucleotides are TGTGCCAGCACCACCCTAGCGGACGCTTACGAGCAGTACTTC. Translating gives CASTTLADAYEQYF.

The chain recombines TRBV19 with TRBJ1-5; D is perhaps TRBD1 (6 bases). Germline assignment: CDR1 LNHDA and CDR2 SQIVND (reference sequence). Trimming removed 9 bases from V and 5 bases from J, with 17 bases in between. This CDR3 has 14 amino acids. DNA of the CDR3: TGTGCCAGCCGGGACATTTACGGTTATCAGCCCCAGCATTTT. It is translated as CASRDIYGYQPQHF.

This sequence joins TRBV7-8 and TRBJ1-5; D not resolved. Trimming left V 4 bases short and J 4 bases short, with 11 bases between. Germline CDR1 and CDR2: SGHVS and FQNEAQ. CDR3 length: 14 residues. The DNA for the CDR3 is TGTGCCAGCAGCTCTCACGGAGGAAATCAGCCCCAGCATTTT. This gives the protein CASSSHGGNQPQHF.

This CDR3 reads CASSAGAVNTEAFF. The CDR3 coding sequence is TGCGCCAGCAGTGCGGGGGCAGTGAACACTGAAGCTTTCTTT. The V gene is TRBV4-1, the J gene TRBJ1-1, with D maybe TRBD1 (6 bases). CDR3 length: 14 amino acids. The germline V gene encodes CDR1 MGHRA and CDR2 YSYEKL. Trimming left V 6 bases short and J 0 bases short, with 11 bases between.

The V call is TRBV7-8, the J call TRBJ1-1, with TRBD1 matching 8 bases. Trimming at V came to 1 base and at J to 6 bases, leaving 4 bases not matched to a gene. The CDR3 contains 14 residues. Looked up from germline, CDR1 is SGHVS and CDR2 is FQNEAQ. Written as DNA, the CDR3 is TGTGCCAGCAGCTTAGGGACAGGGCTTTCTGAAGCTTTCTTT. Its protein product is CASSLGTGLSEAFF.

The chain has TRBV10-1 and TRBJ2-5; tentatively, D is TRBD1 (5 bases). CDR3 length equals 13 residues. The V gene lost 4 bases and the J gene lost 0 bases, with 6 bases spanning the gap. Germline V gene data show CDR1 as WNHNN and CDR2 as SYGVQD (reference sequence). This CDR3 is CASSGQYQETQYF. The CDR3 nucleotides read TGCGCCAGCAGTGGACAGTACCAAGAGACCCAGTACTTC.

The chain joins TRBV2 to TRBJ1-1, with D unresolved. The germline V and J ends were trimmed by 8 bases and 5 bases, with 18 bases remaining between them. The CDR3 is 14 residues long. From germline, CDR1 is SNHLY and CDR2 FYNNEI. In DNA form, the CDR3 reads TGTGCCAGCGGAGCGGCGAGGGCGGGGACTGAAGCTTTCTTT. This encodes CASGAARAGTEAFF. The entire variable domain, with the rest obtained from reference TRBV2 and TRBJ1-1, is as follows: EPEVTQTPSHQVTQMGQEVILRCVPISNHLYFYWYRQILGQKVEFLVSFYNNEISEKSEIFDDQFSVERPDGSNFTLKIRSTKLEDSAMYFCASGAARAGTEAFFGQGTRLTVV.